These 14 T cell receptor beta chains were all obtained from the same sample, sequenced in a study of blood T cell repertoires in COVID-19. Clones were read by immunoSEQ multiplex PCR, and TCRdb kept only the in-frame ones, dropping some. This sample carries roughly 410,000 clones, over 75% of them seen once, and the ten largest clones take under 2%. Material: peripheral blood. The receptors originated from a woman between 40 and 50 years old with COVID-19, enrolled during active disease.

This chain's CDR3 is CASSFGTGGAINEQFF. The CDR3 coding sequence is TGTGCCAGCAGTTTCGGGACAGGGGGCGCGATAAATGAGCAGTTCTTC. V usage is TRBV27 and J usage is TRBJ2-1, with 12 bases aligning to TRBD1. J was trimmed by 7 bases and V by 3 bases; bases with no gene match: 7. Germline CDR1 reads MNHEY; CDR2 reads SMNVEV (reference sequence). The CDR3 is 16 amino acids.

V and J are TRBV6-2 or TRBV6-3 and TRBJ2-1, with D maybe TRBD1 (6 bases). Between the trimmed V and J ends, which lost 6 bases and 5 bases, there was a span of 14 bases. Germline-derived CDR1 and CDR2 are MNHEY and SVGEGT. CDR3 length: 14 amino acids. CDR3 protein: CASSRQAWDNEQFF. As DNA, the CDR3 is TGTGCCAGCAGCCGACAGGCCTGGGACAATGAGCAGTTCTTC.

CDR3: CASSFGGTISGSEKLFF. As DNA, the CDR3 is TGTGCCAGCAGTTTCGGGGGGACGATCTCGGGGAGTGAAAAACTGTTTTTT. J is TRBJ1-4 and V is TRBV28; a possible D gene is TRBD1 (5 bases). V lost 3 bases and J lost 7, with 21 bases in between. The germline V gene encodes CDR1 MDHEN and CDR2 SYDVKM. CDR3 size: 17 residues.

The rearrangement joins TRBV28 to TRBJ1-5, with D tentatively TRBD1 (5 bases). The V end lost 5 bases, the J end lost 1 base, and 18 bases lay between the germline ends. The V gene's germline CDR1 is MDHEN and CDR2 SYDVKM. There are 17 residues in the CDR3. As DNA, the CDR3 is TGTGCCAGCAGTCTGGGGCCCAGGGATAGGAGCAATCAGCCCCAGCATTTT. Its protein is CASSLGPRDRSNQPQHF.

This clone was seen only a few times. The chain employs TRBV7-9 and TRBJ1-5; TRBD1 aligns across 9 bases. Germline CDR1 is SEHNR and CDR2 is FQNEAQ (reference sequence). The CDR3 consists of 17 residues. V lost 5 bases and J lost 0; bases outside the gene matches: 8. CDR3 bases: TGTGCCAGCAGCCGGGGACAGGGAGTTAATAGCAATCAGCCCCAGCATTTT. Protein: CASSRGQGVNSNQPQHF.

There are a few counts of this clone. The rearrangement joins TRBV6-5 to TRBJ1-2; 9 bases are shared with TRBD1. Trimming at V came to 5 bases and at J to 5 bases, leaving 3 bases not matched to a gene. CDR3 length equals 13 residues. Germline V lookup: CDR1 MNHEY, CDR2 SVGAGI. For the CDR3, the DNA is TGTGCCAGCAGTACCGGGACAGGGTATGGCTACACCTTC. It yields the protein CASSTGTGYGYTF.

The chain employs TRBV6-5 and TRBJ1-3; D not certain. V gave up 2 bases and J gave up 0 bases, with 8 bases separating them. Germline-derived CDR1 and CDR2 are MNHEY and SVGAGI. This CDR3 is 15 amino acids long. This chain's CDR3 is CASSYGSSSGNTIYF. CDR3 nucleotides: TGTGCCAGCAGTTACGGTAGTAGCTCTGGAAACACCATATATTTT.

This clone occurred once. The chain is built from TRBV19 and TRBJ2-3; 7 positions match TRBD1. The junction had 8 bases not matched to a gene; V was cut back by 8 bases and J by 3 bases. Germline lookup yields CDR1 LNHDA and CDR2 SQIVND (reference sequence). The CDR3 spans 14 residues. The CDR3 nucleotides read TGTGCCAGTGGTGACAGGGTGGTTACAGATACGCAGTATTTT. This gives the protein CASGDRVVTDTQYF.

This clone has only one observation. The chain has TRBV28 and TRBJ2-7; D unresolved. This CDR3 region has 13 residues. Germline V CDR1 and CDR2: MDHEN, SYDVKM. V was trimmed by 3 bases and J by 2 bases, leaving 8 bases between them. The CDR3 nucleotides read TGTGCCAGCAGTTTGGCAGTTACCTACGAGCAGTACTTC. Its translation: CASSLAVTYEQYF.

The V call is TRBV4-3, the J call TRBJ2-7; TRBD1 aligns across 8 bases. Germline V gene data show CDR1 as LGHNA and CDR2 as YSLEER. The V segment lost 4 bases and the J segment 3 bases; nucleotides outside the gene matches: 8. This CDR3 is built from 15 residues. CDR3 residues: CASSLAGTGFYEQYF. Here the CDR3 DNA reads TGCGCCAGCAGCCTCGCCGGGACAGGATTCTACGAGCAGTACTTC.

In DNA, the CDR3 is TGTGCCAGCAGAGAGGGAGCGATAGATACGCAGTATTTT. Protein: CASREGAIDTQYF. This sequence joins TRBV7-2 and TRBJ2-3; maybe TRBD2 (5 bases). Trimming pared 6 bases from V and 5 bases from J, leaving 12 bases between. This CDR3 has 13 amino acids. Germline assignment: CDR1 SGHTA and CDR2 FQGNSA.

V gene TRBV28 combines with J gene TRBJ1-4; 10 bases map to TRBD1. V was clipped by 6 bases and J by 8 bases; unmatched bases: 6. CDR1 MDHEN and CDR2 SYDVKM come from the germline V gene. The CDR3 runs to 14 residues. The chain's CDR3 is CASRTGGLGEKLFF. The CDR3 DNA reads TGTGCCAGCAGGACAGGGGGCTTAGGAGAAAAACTGTTTTTT.

This clone came up many times. The chain has TRBV6-4 and TRBJ2-1; 9 nucleotides align to TRBD2. CDR3 size: 14 residues. Germline trimming cut 0 bases from V and 6 bases from J; bases unmatched to any gene: 0. Germline CDR1 and CDR2: MRHNA and SNTAGT. CDR3 DNA: TGTGCCAGCAGTGACTCGCGGGAGGGCAATGAGCAGTTCTTC. Translated: CASSDSREGNEQFF.

This chain links TRBV24-1 with TRBJ2-1, with TRBD1 as a possible D gene (7 bases). The CDR3 extends over 17 amino acids. V lost 5 bases and J 6 bases, leaving 22 bases between the germline ends. CDR1 and CDR2 (germline): KGHDR, SFDVKD. This CDR3 reads CATSGTTGDSRFNEQFF. As DNA, the CDR3 is TGTGCCACCAGTGGCACGACGGGGGACAGCCGTTTCAATGAGCAGTTCTTC.